This T cell receptor (beta chain) was documented in a study of STAT5B mutations in CD4+ large granular lymphocyte leukemia. With 5 bases removed from V and 1 base from J, the gap between germline ends came to 15 bases. Germline V lookup: CDR1 SGHTA, CDR2 FQGTGA. This CDR3 spans 16 amino acids. TCRdb keeps only in-frame clones here, not all; method: immunoSEQ multiplex PCR. The repertoire holds thousands of clones, with just under 75% as singletons. Concerning this clone itself: Its antigen remains unknown.

General observations from the study: Patient CD4-sorted repertoires stayed more clonal than healthy ones after leukemic-clone removal. Top patient clones used TRBV06 genes more often: 8/27 versus 2/35 in controls.

The V call is TRBV7-3, the J call TRBJ2-1; D tentatively fits TRBD1 or TRBD2 (6 bases each). Sequenced input: PBMCs. This clonotype was obtained from a woman in her seventies with CD4+ T-cell large granular lymphocyte leukemia. The CDR3 sequence: CASSPSGAASYNEQFF. The CDR3 DNA follows: TGTGCCAGCAGCCCGTCGGGGGCCGCGTCCTACAATGAGCAGTTCTTC.